One and the same sample provided the 17 T cell receptor beta chains below, sequenced in a study of blood T cell repertoires in COVID-19. Clones were read by immunoSEQ multiplex PCR, and TCRdb kept only the in-frame ones, dropping some. Here the sample spans 25,000 to 30,000 clones, approximately 84% being singletons. The sequenced material came from peripheral blood. The receptor set was obtained from a woman aged 60 to 75 with acute or convalescent COVID-19.

This clone was seen a single time. The chain combines TRBV10-2 with TRBJ2-3; 13 bases agree with TRBD2. The CDR3 totals 18 residues. Germline CDR1 is WSHSY and CDR2 is SAAADI. V dropped 0 bases and J dropped 2; count of bases not matched to a gene: 5. CDR3 sequence (DNA): TGCGCCAGCAGTGAGTCCCCAGGACTAGCGGGGGCCACAGATACGCAGTATTTT. It specifies CASSESPGLAGATDTQYF.

The gene calls are TRBV19 and TRBJ2-1; D possibly corresponds to TRBD1 (6 bases). The CDR3 is 14 amino acids. Trimming cost V 6 bases and J 7 bases, with 16 bases left between them. The V gene's germline CDR1 is LNHDA and CDR2 SQIVND (reference sequence). CDR3 sequence (DNA): TGTGCCAGTAGCCGTCTAGAAACAGGGAATGAGCAGTTCTTC. Protein: CASSRLETGNEQFF.

V usage is TRBV24-1 and J usage is TRBJ1-3; 7 nucleotides line up with TRBD1. The CDR3 is 17 amino acids. The V gene end was trimmed by 5 bases and the J gene end by 1 base; junction bases not matched to a gene: 10. Germline V gives CDR1 KGHDR, CDR2 SFDVKD. CDR3 coding DNA: TGTGCCACCAGTGCCGGAGGAGGGGGCAAATCTGGAAACACCATATATTTT. Translation gives CATSAGGGGKSGNTIYF.

Comment on this clone: The junction departs from the called germline gene at one end, perhaps through a read error. The V and J genes are TRBV7-3 and TRBJ1-6; no definite D call. The CDR3 is made up of 14 amino acids. Per the germline V gene, CDR1 is SGHTA and CDR2 is FQGTGA. CDR3 loop: CASSLTPRDSPLHF. CDR3 nucleotides: TGTGCCAGCAGCCTAACGCCGAGGGATTCACCCCTCCACTTT.

This clone was counted once. The rearrangement uses TRBV3-1 (or the pseudogene TRBV3-2) and TRBJ2-5; tentative D call: TRBD2 (5 bases). The CDR3 is 16 amino acids. CDR1 is LGHDT, CDR2 YNNKEL, per germline (reference sequence). Trimming took 5 bases from V and 5 from J, leaving 21 bases between them. The CDR3 DNA is TGTGCCAGCAGCAGCGGTTTTCCCATTTCCTCTGAGACCCAGTACTTC. Protein sequence: CASSSGFPISSETQYF.

A few counts support this clone. This chain uses TRBV2 with TRBJ2-7, with D possibly matching TRBD1 (6 bases). This CDR3 region has 15 residues. From germline, CDR1 is SNHLY and CDR2 FYNNEI. Trimming cost V 6 bases and J 3 bases, with 18 bases left between them. The CDR3 bases are TGTGCCAGCAGGGCCGGGACACTAAGTCTCTACGAGCAGTACTTC. Protein sequence: CASRAGTLSLYEQYF.

This clone was detected only once. This sequence joins TRBV19 and TRBJ2-4; TRBD1 is a possible D gene (5 bases). In germline, CDR1 is LNHDA, CDR2 SQIVND (reference sequence). This CDR3 is 14 amino acids long. Trimming removed 8 bases from V and 0 bases from J, with 11 bases in between. The CDR3 here is CASAIGVAKNIQYF. The CDR3 bases are TGTGCCAGTGCCATAGGGGTAGCCAAAAACATTCAGTACTTC.

V and J are TRBV7-9 and TRBJ1-5; 9 bases match TRBD1. Germline lookup yields CDR1 SEHNR and CDR2 FQNEAQ (reference sequence). V lost 5 bases and J lost 6; bases outside the gene matches: 11. The CDR3 is 16 residues long. The CDR3 coding sequence is TGTGCCAGCAGCACCTCCACAGGGGGCGGGGGTCAGCCCCAGCATTTT. Its translation: CASSTSTGGGGQPQHF.

This chain uses TRBV4-2 with TRBJ2-3, with D possibly being TRBD1 (6 bases). The CDR3 runs 17 residues. Per germline, CDR1 LGHNA and CDR2 YNFKEQ. V lost 2 bases, J lost 6 bases, and 21 bases lay in between. CDR3 DNA sequence: TGTGCCAGCAGCCAACGTCCCTTCAGGGGCTTCGTGGATACGCAGTATTTT. It is translated as CASSQRPFRGFVDTQYF.

The V and J genes are TRBV6-1 and TRBJ1-5; D uncertain. The CDR3 has 15 residues. Germline values: CDR1 MNHNS, CDR2 SASEGT. Trimming took 2 bases from V and 3 from J, leaving 11 bases between them. CDR3 sequence: CASSEFRGLNQPQHF. The CDR3 bases are TGTGCCAGCAGTGAATTCCGAGGGCTCAATCAGCCCCAGCATTTT.

This chain's CDR3 is CASSSRVKAFF. The CDR3 bases are TGTGCCAGCAGTTCCAGGGTTAAGGCTTTCTTT. The genes are TRBV28 and TRBJ1-1; TRBD1 is a possible D gene (5 bases). The germline V gene has CDR1 MDHEN and CDR2 SYDVKM. With 4 bases removed from V and 11 bases from J, the gap between germline ends came to 11 bases. The CDR3 is 11 residues long.

In DNA, the CDR3 is TGCGCCAGCAATTACGCGGCAGGGTCGTATGGCTACACCTTC. Protein sequence: CASNYAAGSYGYTF. The chain recombines TRBV5-1 with TRBJ1-2; possible D gene TRBD1, 5 bases. The V gene lost 6 bases and the J gene lost 5 bases, with 17 bases spanning the gap. The germline gives CDR1 SGHRS, CDR2 YFSETQ. This CDR3 has 14 amino acids.

The table lists this clone with a count of one. The chain couples TRBV19 to TRBJ1-5, with 10 bases that match TRBD1. V gave up 3 bases and J gave up 0 bases; unmatched junction bases: 11. This CDR3 region has 19 residues. From germline, CDR1 is LNHDA and CDR2 SQIVND (reference sequence). In DNA form, the CDR3 reads TGTGCCAGTAGTATTACTTCCGGGACAGGGGACTATAGCAATCAGCCCCAGCATTTT. Protein product: CASSITSGTGDYSNQPQHF.

The V gene is TRBV12-3 or TRBV12-4, the J gene TRBJ2-7, with a tentative D call TRBD1 (5 bases). The CDR3 covers 13 residues. Trimming left V 3 bases short and J 7 bases short, with 13 bases between. CDR3 nucleotides: TGTGCCAGCAGTTTTCAGGGTCTCCTGGAGCAGTACTTC. It yields the protein CASSFQGLLEQYF.

V is TRBV7-2 and J is TRBJ2-7; D remains unclear. The CDR3 contains 13 residues. The ends were cut back, 6 bases at V and 2 bases at J, with 11 bases in the middle. Germline V gives CDR1 SGHTA, CDR2 FQGNSA. CDR3: CASRRPLTYEQYF. In nucleotides, the CDR3 is TGTGCCAGCAGGAGGCCACTCACCTACGAGCAGTACTTC. Variable domain in full (rest from reference TRBV7-2 and TRBJ2-7): GAGVSQSPSNKVTEKGKDVELRCDPISGHTALYWYRQSLGQGLEFLIYFQGNSAPDKSGLPSDRFSAERTGGSVSTLTIQRTQQEDSAVYLCASRRPLTYEQYFGPGTRLTVT.

V is TRBV5-5 and J is TRBJ1-2; 7 bases are a match to TRBD1. The CDR3 loop spans 14 amino acids. The V gene's germline CDR1 is SGHKS and CDR2 YYEKEE (reference sequence). V shed 1 base, J shed 2 bases, and the junction held 2 bases outside the gene matches. Written as DNA, the CDR3 is TGTGCCAGCAGCTTGAGACAGGGAAACTATGGCTACACCTTC. It specifies CASSLRQGNYGYTF.

This sequence joins TRBV27 and TRBJ1-1, with 8 bases lining up with TRBD1. From germline, CDR1 is MNHEY and CDR2 SMNVEV (reference sequence). The CDR3 is 14 residues long. Losses at the gene ends were 6 bases for V and 1 base for J; bases not matched to a gene: 4. This CDR3 reads CASSPQGGNTEAFF. The CDR3 DNA is TGTGCCAGCAGCCCACAGGGGGGGAACACTGAAGCTTTCTTT.